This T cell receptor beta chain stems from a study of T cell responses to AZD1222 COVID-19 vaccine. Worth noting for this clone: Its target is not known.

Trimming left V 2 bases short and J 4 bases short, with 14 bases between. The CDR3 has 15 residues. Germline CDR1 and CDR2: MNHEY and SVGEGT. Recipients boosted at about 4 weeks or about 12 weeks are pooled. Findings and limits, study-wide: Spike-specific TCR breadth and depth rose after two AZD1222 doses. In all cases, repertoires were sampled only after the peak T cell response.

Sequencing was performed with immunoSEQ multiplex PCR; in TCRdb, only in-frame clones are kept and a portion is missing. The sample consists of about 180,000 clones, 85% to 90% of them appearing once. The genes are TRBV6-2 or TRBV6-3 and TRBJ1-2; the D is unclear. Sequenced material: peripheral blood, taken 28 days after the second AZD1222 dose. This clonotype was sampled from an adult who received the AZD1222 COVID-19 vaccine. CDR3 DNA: TGTGCCAGCAGTTACGAAACGCAATCCTTCTATGGCTACACCTTC. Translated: CASSYETQSFYGYTF.